This TCR beta chain was retrieved from a study of CD8+ T cells in alopecia areata (dated by TCRdb to the late 2010s). Notes on the research overall: Treated patients were enrolled in an open-label pilot trial of oral tofacitinib at 5 to 10 mg twice daily for moderate-to-severe alopecia areata. Tofacitinib was given for 6 to 18 months, followed by 6 months of follow-up off drug to assess delayed response and recurrence. The SALT score, which quantifies the percentage of affected scalp surface area, was used to measure disease severity in treated patients. To study T cell clonal expansion in alopecia areata, the researchers applied high-throughput TCRbeta sequencing to both the C3H/HeJ mouse model and human patients. Scalp tissue and sorted CD4+ and CD8+ peripheral blood T cells from patchy and totalis/universalis alopecia areata patients and from healthy controls were covered by human TCRbeta sequencing. Biopsies were taken from tofacitinib-treated patients at baseline and again at 4 and 24 weeks into treatment, and several of those patients also had a later scalp biopsy. Clonality in the scalp was compared among normal scalp (n=4), patchy alopecia areata scalp (n=8), and alopecia totalis/universalis scalp (n=8). RNA came from the PAXgene miRNA kit for fixed scalp, the miRNeasy kit for PBMCs, and the RNeasy kit for mouse skin. TCRbeta CDR3 regions were amplified by immunoSEQ multiplex PCR using 35 Vbeta forward and 13 Jbeta reverse primers. The full study reports these points: With tofacitinib, both scalp clonality and the number of expanded CD8+ clones among the top 100 scalp clones went down significantly. Scalp TCR repertoire analysis is complicated because resident alphabeta T cells in normal human skin are also sequenced, whereas mouse skin is dominated by gammadelta T cells. Because the treated cohort was small and included a single nonresponder, larger studies are needed to assess links between baseline CD8+ expansion and response. Compared with normal scalp, lesional scalp had higher clonality and more expanded CD8+ clones, particularly in alopecia totalis/universalis, a pattern that suggests antigenic drive. TCR sequences shared between patients were less clear than in mice, possibly partly because of HLA diversity in the patient population. Many expanded lesional clones persisted in scalp and blood during tofacitinib treatment, which may partly explain relapse after stopping treatment.

Details on this clone: Its binding antigen is unknown. No base quality information exists; no much larger clone differs at one position.

The library was generated by the immunoSEQ multiplex PCR assay. RNA was extracted from all samples and reverse transcribed into cDNA as template for TCR sequencing. First-strand cDNA was synthesized using SuperScript III with a 2:1 mix of oligo-dT and random hexamers. Amplification bias was assessed with a synthetic immune receptor repertoire, and residual bias was removed computationally. The authors' pipeline ran thus. After raw reads were preprocessed to remove errors, the CDR3 was defined following IMGT conventions as running from the conserved cysteine to phenylalanine. Clonality was calculated as 1 minus Shannon entropy normalized by log2 of the number of productive unique TCRs. Whether each scalp clone was CD4 or CD8 was inferred by checking scalp TCRbeta sequences against the CD4 and CD8 repertoires from sorted blood. Here the immuneACCESS table is served through TCRdb, limited to in-frame sequences with V and J called. Missing clones are a known gap in these copies; in checked studies unresolved V genes cover under half, and the rest lacks a known reason. Clonal size and the V and J genes are those of that table, whereas D and trimming came from the DNA. The sample table holds 150,000 or so clones, of which around 86% were seen once. Jointly, the top ten make up less than 15% of the sample.

CDR1 SEHNR and CDR2 FQNEAQ are derived from the germline V gene (reference sequence). Measured from the cysteine to the phenylalanine, the CDR3 is 16 residues long. Only CDR3 DNA is held: 48 bases, read in frame from base 1. Trimming costs V 5 bases and J 1 base, and their ends lie 18 bases apart. The time point tag for this specimen amounts to: about 4 weeks on oral tofacitinib. Per the publication, the treatment or condition label means: oral pan-JAK inhibitor, 5-10 mg twice daily. Lesional scalp punch biopsies and peripheral blood were obtained from alopecia areata patients. PBMCs were isolated by density centrifugation and stained for CD3, CD4 and CD8, after which CD4+ and CD8+ T cells were sorted on a FACSAria.

The starting material was CD8+ T cells sorted from blood, obtained at week 4, from a patient treated with tofacitinib. This TCR was recovered from a human donor with alopecia areata. The chain is made from TRBV7-9 and TRBJ2-7; possibly the D gene is TRBD2, per 6 matching bases. CDR3 region: CASSQSTGLLSYEQYF. The nucleotide sequence reads TGTGCCAGCAGCCAATCGACGGGACTGCTATCCTACGAGCAGTACTTC. The CDR3 plus the reference TRBV7-9 and TRBJ2-7 genes for the other parts give the full variable domain: DTGVSQNPRHKITKRGQNVTFRCDPISEHNRLYWYRQTLGQGPEFLTYFQNEAQLEKSRLLSDRFSAERPKGSFSTLEIQRTEQGDSAMYLCASSQSTGLLSYEQYFGPGTRLTVT.